This T cell receptor beta chain was found in a study of CD8+CD57+ T cells in acquired aplastic anemia. Turning to the study itself: Mean DNA quantity obtained from sorted CD4+ and CD8+ cells was around 2.9 ug.

It was patients with CD8+CD57+ cell expansion by flow cytometry who were chosen for sequencing. Every patient had severe acquired aplastic anemia. The V and J ends lost 0 bases and 13 bases respectively, with 22 bases between them. CDR3 length equals 16 residues. Germline CDR1 and CDR2: SGHVS and FQNEAQ. TCR beta VDJ and CDR3 were profiled, and genomic DNA was the template. TCRdb independently ran MiXCR on the reads; one entry per CDR3 protein. Seen here are about 270,000 distinct CDR3 sequences, 65% to 90% observed once, and the top ten hold approximately 40%. Whole-study results and caveats: Both patients and controls carried the same twenty-nine CD8+ CDR3 sequences.

As regards this clonotype: Its antigen is unidentified.

The TCR was taken from a human donor with aplastic anemia. The chain uses TRBV7-8 and TRBJ2-1; tentative D call: TRBD2 (6 bases). Sequencing was performed on sorted CD4+, CD8+, or CD8+CD57+ T cells (not recorded which) from PBMCs. The CDR3 coding sequence is TGTGCCAGCAGCTTAGCGGGAGGACACGGTCCGCAGGATCAGTTCTTC. It translates to CASSLAGGHGPQDQFF.